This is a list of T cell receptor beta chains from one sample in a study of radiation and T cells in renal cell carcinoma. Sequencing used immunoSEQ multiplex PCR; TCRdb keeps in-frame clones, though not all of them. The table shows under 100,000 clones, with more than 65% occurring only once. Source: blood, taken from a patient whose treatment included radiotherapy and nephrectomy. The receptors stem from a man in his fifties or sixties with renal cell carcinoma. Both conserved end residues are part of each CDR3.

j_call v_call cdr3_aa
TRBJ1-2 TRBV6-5 CASSEQGNYGYTF
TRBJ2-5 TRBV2 CASTPKTGSETQYF
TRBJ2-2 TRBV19 CASSTPTTSGRALGTGELFF
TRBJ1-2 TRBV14 CASSQVRTGGAYGYTF
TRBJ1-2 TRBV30 CAWSADRGGANYGYTF
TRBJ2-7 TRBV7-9 CASSLPGGPYEQYF
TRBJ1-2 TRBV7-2 CASSSPPAGSVGYTF
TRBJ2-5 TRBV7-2 CASSPPRGPGLANQETQYF
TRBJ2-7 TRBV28 CASSESSQGKQYF
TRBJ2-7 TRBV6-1 CASREADRGPYEQYF
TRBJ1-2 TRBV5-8 CASSTAQSRLSGYTF
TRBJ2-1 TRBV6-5 CASRPDSTLYNEQFF
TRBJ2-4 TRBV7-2 CASSPGATLDIQYF
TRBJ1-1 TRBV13 CASSLGQGLNTEAFF
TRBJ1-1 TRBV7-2 CASSLKRFNTEAFF
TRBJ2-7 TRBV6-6 CASSYSMAYEQYF
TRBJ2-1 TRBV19 CASSMGFRAGPNEQFF
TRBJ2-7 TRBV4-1 CASSQDRLAMKYF